Listed here are 29 T cell receptor beta chains from one sample, sequenced in a study of identical twins. MiXCR, run by TCRdb on the 5' RACE reads, gives a single entry per CDR3 protein. This sample has 400,000 to 500,000 distinct CDR3 sequences, with under 20% found just once. The sequenced sample was naive T cells sorted from blood. The receptors here all came from a man aged 50 to 59 in good health.

This clonotype was detected a few times. The chain combines TRBV28 with TRBJ2-7; 8 bases are a match to TRBD1. The CDR3 has 14 amino acids. The V segment lost 6 bases and the J segment 3 bases; nucleotides outside the gene matches: 7. The germline V gene encodes CDR1 MDHEN and CDR2 SYDVKM. The CDR3 here is CASRETGDGYEQYF. The CDR3 DNA follows: TGTGCCAGCAGGGAGACAGGGGATGGCTACGAGCAGTACTTC.

The chain recombines TRBV7-9 with TRBJ2-7; D is perhaps TRBD1 or TRBD2 (5 bases each). The CDR3 covers 13 residues. Germline V gene sequence: CDR1 SEHNR, CDR2 FQNEAQ (reference sequence). Trimming stripped 5 bases from V and 5 bases from J, with 13 bases between. The CDR3 region is CASSPPGSHEQYF. CDR3 sequence (DNA): TGTGCCAGCAGCCCTCCAGGGAGCCACGAGCAGTACTTC.

The sample holds a few counts of this clonotype. V usage is TRBV18 and J usage is TRBJ1-5, with TRBD1 as a possible D gene (5 bases). Germline V gene lookup returns CDR1 KGHSH and CDR2 LQKENI. Between the trimmed V and J ends, which lost 3 bases and 7 bases, there was a span of 10 bases. This CDR3 is 13 amino acids long. CDR3 DNA sequence: TGTGCCAGCTCACCCGCGGGGGTACAGCCCCAGCATTTT. Translating gives CASSPAGVQPQHF.

This chain connects TRBV6-2 or TRBV6-3 to TRBJ2-1; TRBD1 might be the D (5 bases). Between the trimmed V and J ends, which lost 6 bases and 5 bases, there was a span of 5 bases. Per the germline V gene, CDR1 is MNHEY and CDR2 is SVGEGT. There are 11 residues in the CDR3. DNA of the CDR3: TGTGCCAGCAGACAGGACAATGAGCAGTTCTTC. It encodes CASRQDNEQFF.

This clonotype was picked up a small number of times. J is TRBJ2-6 and V is TRBV6-5; 8 bases are a match to TRBD1. The CDR3 has 19 residues. Trimming took 2 bases from V and 0 from J; bases not matched to a gene: 9. CDR1 is MNHEY, CDR2 SVGAGI, per germline. The CDR3 region is CASSYRQGRGRSGANVLTF. The DNA of the CDR3 is TGTGCCAGCAGTTACAGACAGGGGCGAGGACGCTCTGGGGCCAACGTCCTGACTTTC.

The table lists this clonotype with a few counts. The genes are TRBV20-1 and TRBJ2-1; D gene unclear. Trimming cost V 3 bases and J 4 bases, with 10 bases left between them. Germline assignment: CDR1 DFQATT and CDR2 SNEGSKA (reference sequence). CDR3 length equals 13 residues. The CDR3 spells CSASGYPYNEQFF. Here the CDR3 DNA reads TGCAGTGCTAGCGGGTATCCTTACAATGAGCAGTTCTTC.

In this sample, this clonotype turned up many times. The J gene is TRBJ2-2, the V gene TRBV12-3 or TRBV12-4; D is uncertain. The CDR3 runs 14 residues. V was trimmed by 8 bases and J by 3 bases, leaving 13 bases between them. The CDR3 region is CASRTGPYTGELFF. DNA of the CDR3: TGTGCCAGCCGCACCGGTCCCTACACCGGGGAGCTGTTTTTT.

V usage is TRBV29-1 and J usage is TRBJ2-7; D unclear. With 4 bases removed from V and 3 bases from J, the gap between germline ends came to 10 bases. Germline V lookup: CDR1 SQVTM, CDR2 ANQGSEA. The CDR3 extends over 12 amino acids. For the CDR3, the DNA is TGCAGCGTTGTAGGCACCCTCTACGAGCAGTACTTC. The encoded protein is CSVVGTLYEQYF.

The chain's CDR3 is CASSSGTSGGYGAKNIQYF. CDR3 bases: TGTGCCAGCAGTTCCGGGACTAGCGGGGGTTACGGAGCCAAAAACATTCAGTACTTC. The chain recombines TRBV12-3 or TRBV12-4 with TRBJ2-4; 14 bases match TRBD2. The CDR3 runs 19 residues. The trim removed 4 bases at V and 0 bases at J, leaving 8 bases unmatched.

This clonotype was counted many times. The V gene is TRBV10-3, the J gene TRBJ1-2; TRBD1 aligns across 10 bases. Germline loops: CDR1 ENHRY, CDR2 SYGVKD. The V and J ends lost 0 bases and 13 bases, in that order; junction bases with no gene match: 8. The CDR3 is made up of 14 amino acids. The CDR3 region is CAISESGTGELLTF. The CDR3 DNA reads TGTGCCATCAGTGAGTCGGGGACAGGGGAGCTGCTCACCTTC.

This chain links TRBV20-1 with TRBJ2-3, with TRBD2 matching 10 bases. V lost 2 bases and J lost 4; bases outside the gene matches: 9. CDR3 length equals 16 residues. Germline V gene sequence: CDR1 DFQATT, CDR2 SNEGSKA (reference sequence). The CDR3 DNA is TGCAGTGCTAGACCAACTAGCGGGGATGGGGCAGATACGCAGTATTTT. Its protein is CSARPTSGDGADTQYF.

This clonotype was detected only a few times. V is TRBV7-8 and J is TRBJ2-2; 8 bases are a match to TRBD1. Germline lookup yields CDR1 SGHVS and CDR2 FQNEAQ. The CDR3 is 15 amino acids. Germline trimming cut 5 bases from V and 5 bases from J; bases unmatched to any gene: 7. Here the CDR3 reads CASSRGQGGTGELFF. CDR3 sequence (DNA): TGTGCCAGCAGCCGAGGACAGGGAGGTACCGGGGAGCTGTTTTTT.

This clonotype was detected a few times. This chain joins TRBV7-2 and TRBJ1-3, with D unresolved. Trimming removed 5 bases at V and 2 bases at J, with 10 bases between. The CDR3 is made up of 14 amino acids. Per the germline V gene, CDR1 is SGHTA and CDR2 is FQGNSA. Here the CDR3 reads CASSPILAGNTIYF. The DNA of the CDR3 is TGTGCCAGCAGCCCGATTTTGGCTGGAAACACCATATATTTT.

V gene TRBV7-6 combines with J gene TRBJ2-2, with D hard to call. The V gene lost 0 bases and the J gene lost 6 bases, with 20 bases spanning the gap. The CDR3 is 18 amino acids. Germline lookup yields CDR1 SGHVS and CDR2 FNYEAQ. The CDR3 region has the DNA TGTGCCAGCAGCTTAGCAGGCCGGGTCTCTTACACGGCCGGGGAGCTGTTTTTT. Translated: CASSLAGRVSYTAGELFF.

This clonotype came up many times. The chain is built from TRBV9 and TRBJ2-7, with TRBD2 matching 7 bases. The trim removed 4 bases at V and 4 bases at J, leaving 11 bases unmatched. Germline CDR1 and CDR2: SGDLS and YYNGEE. The CDR3 is 15 residues long. The CDR3 nucleotides are TGTGCCAGCAGCCCTCAGCGGGGTCGAGTTTACGAGCAGTACTTC. Its translation: CASSPQRGRVYEQYF.

This clonotype turned up a few times. The chain combines TRBV12-3 or TRBV12-4 with TRBJ2-1, with D tentatively TRBD1 or TRBD2 (5 bases each). The ends were cut back, 3 bases at V and 7 bases at J, with 16 bases in the middle. This CDR3 is built from 15 residues. Written as DNA, the CDR3 is TGTGCCAGCAGTTTGGGTGGGGGACCGGGGAATGAGCAGTTCTTC. Its protein is CASSLGGGPGNEQFF.

This clonotype has a handful of counts. The rearrangement uses TRBV29-1 and TRBJ2-5, with TRBD2 matching 14 bases. There are 14 residues in the CDR3. CDR1 and CDR2 (germline): SQVTM, ANQGSEA. Germline trimming cut 6 bases from V and 7 bases from J; bases unmatched to any gene: 7. CDR3 residues: CSVRLAGGPGTQYF. In DNA, the CDR3 is TGCAGCGTGAGACTAGCGGGAGGGCCGGGGACCCAGTACTTC.

The sample holds a few counts of this clonotype. The chain combines TRBV10-3 with TRBJ2-1, with TRBD2 as a possible D gene (5 bases). Trimming shortened V by 2 bases and J by 3 bases, and 8 bases separated the two germline ends. The CDR3 totals 14 residues. CDR1 ENHRY and CDR2 SYGVKD come from the germline V gene. CDR3 sequence reads: CAISEPGNYNEQFF. The CDR3 nucleotides are TGTGCCATCAGTGAGCCGGGAAACTACAATGAGCAGTTCTTC.

This clonotype has more than one count but fewer than ten. The genes are TRBV29-1 and TRBJ2-5, with 9 bases identical to TRBD2. Per the germline V gene, CDR1 is SQVTM and CDR2 is ANQGSEA. The CDR3 is 12 residues long. Trimming took 7 bases from V and 5 from J; bases not matched to a gene: 5. The CDR3 sequence: CSAGTSSETQYF. The DNA of the CDR3 is TGCAGCGCCGGGACTAGCTCTGAGACCCAGTACTTC.

This chain connects TRBV12-3 or TRBV12-4 to TRBJ2-5, with TRBD2 matching over 9 bases. CDR3 length: 15 residues. V was pared by 7 bases and J by 3 bases, with 9 bases of the junction left unmatched. CDR3 residues: CASTLLAGREETQYF. The CDR3, as DNA: TGTGCCAGCACCCTACTAGCGGGTAGGGAAGAGACCCAGTACTTC.

This clonotype was found once. The V and J genes are TRBV7-6 and TRBJ2-7; TRBD1 is a possible D gene (6 bases). This CDR3 contains 15 residues. V was clipped by 0 bases and J by 2 bases, with 11 bases between them. CDR1 is SGHVS, CDR2 FNYEAQ, per germline. The CDR3 DNA sequence: TGTGCCAGCAGCTTAGCGCCAGGGGACACCTACGAGCAGTACTTC. Its protein is CASSLAPGDTYEQYF.

Note on this clonotype: A read error is possible here, since a much larger clone lies one base away. V gene TRBV6-5 combines with J gene TRBJ2-7, with D possibly being TRBD2 (5 bases). The CDR3 has 14 residues. CDR1 MNHEY and CDR2 SVGAGI come from the germline V gene. Trimming took 2 bases from V and 5 from J, leaving 13 bases between them. The CDR3 here is CASSYGGSSHEQYF. DNA of the CDR3: TGTGCCAGCAGTTACGGTGGGAGTTCCCACGAGCAGTACTTC.

This clonotype has a count of ten or more. The gene calls are TRBV6-5 and TRBJ1-1, with D perhaps matching TRBD1 (5 bases). Trimming left V 0 bases short and J 3 bases short, with 11 bases between. Germline loops: CDR1 MNHEY, CDR2 SVGAGI. This CDR3 is 15 amino acids long. CDR3 bases: TGTGCCAGCAGTTACTCGCGGGGGGGAGACACTGAAGCTTTCTTT. Residues: CASSYSRGGDTEAFF.

V is TRBV6-1 and J is TRBJ2-7; D possibly corresponds to TRBD2 (6 bases). The V gene lost 5 bases and the J gene lost 4 bases, with 18 bases spanning the gap. This CDR3 comprises 15 residues. CDR1 and CDR2 from the germline V gene are MNHNS and SASEGT. The CDR3 spells CASSPRVLRGYEQYF. Written as DNA, the CDR3 is TGTGCCAGCAGTCCACGGGTGTTACGGGGGTACGAGCAGTACTTC.

This clonotype came up many times. The chain recombines TRBV13 with TRBJ2-1; 9 bases align to TRBD2. CDR1 and CDR2 from the germline V gene are PRHDT and FYEKMQ (reference sequence). J was trimmed by 6 bases and V by 1 base; bases with no gene match: 13. This CDR3 is built from 18 residues. CDR3 sequence reads: CASSLVISGRGLFNEQFF. The CDR3 DNA reads TGTGCCAGCAGCTTAGTAATTAGCGGGAGAGGCTTGTTCAATGAGCAGTTCTTC.

This clonotype was seen only a few times. The chain links TRBV5-1 to TRBJ2-7, with TRBD1 identical over 7 bases. The CDR3 is 16 amino acids. Germline assignment: CDR1 SGHRS and CDR2 YFSETQ. Trimming took 3 bases from V and 3 from J; bases not matched to a gene: 12. The CDR3 loop reads CASSYEGALRGYEQYF. In DNA form, the CDR3 reads TGCGCCAGCAGCTATGAGGGGGCGTTGAGAGGCTACGAGCAGTACTTC.

The chain uses TRBV6-5 and TRBJ2-7; no clear D gene. The CDR3 has 15 amino acids. Trimming shortened V by 3 bases and J by 3 bases, and 15 bases separated the two germline ends. CDR1 and CDR2 from the germline V gene are MNHEY and SVGAGI. CDR3 residues: CASSYLLSTDYEQYF. In DNA form, the CDR3 reads TGTGCCAGCAGTTATTTACTGTCAACCGACTACGAGCAGTACTTC.

There are many counts of this clonotype. The chain uses TRBV6-1 and TRBJ2-7, with D unclear. V gave up 4 bases and J gave up 1 base, with 5 bases separating them. The CDR3 spans 12 residues. Per the germline V gene, CDR1 is MNHNS and CDR2 is SASEGT. CDR3 nucleotide sequence: TGTGCCAGCAGTGGGGAATCCTACGAGCAGTACTTC. Amino acids: CASSGESYEQYF.

The V gene is TRBV6-5, the J gene TRBJ2-3; maybe TRBD1 (5 bases). Germline assignment: CDR1 MNHEY and CDR2 SVGAGI. V gave up 2 bases and J gave up 3 bases, with 15 bases separating them. The CDR3 sequence is 16 residues long. CDR3 nucleotides: TGTGCCAGCAGTTACGTGGCAGGGCTTAGGACAGATACGCAGTATTTT. This gives the protein CASSYVAGLRTDTQYF.